This T cell receptor beta chain came from a study of somatic mutations in cytotoxic T cells in rheumatoid arthritis. Trimming shortened V by 5 bases and J by 4 bases, and 19 bases separated the two germline ends. This CDR3 comprises 16 residues. The germline CDR1 and CDR2 sequences are SGHDT and YYEEEE. Clones were sequenced by immunoSEQ multiplex PCR, and TCRdb holds only the in-frame ones, with some missing. The sample records around 16,000 clones, approximately 79% being singletons. The chain uses TRBV5-6 and TRBJ1-5, with TRBD1 as a possible D gene (6 bases). The sample was CD8+ T cells sorted from blood. This receptor was identified in an adult with rheumatoid arthritis. CDR3 bases: TGTGCCAGCAGGTGGTGGGGGGCACCCGATAATCAGCCCCAGCATTTT. The encoded protein is CASRWWGAPDNQPQHF.